Listed below are T cell receptor beta chains from one sample, sequenced in a study of blood T cell repertoires in COVID-19. Clones were read by immunoSEQ multiplex PCR, and TCRdb kept only the in-frame ones, dropping some. Of 300,000 to 400,000 clones in the sample, around 86% were seen once. Sequences were obtained from peripheral blood. The receptors shown here come from a man between 45 and 60 years old with active or convalescent COVID-19. Each CDR3 is given with its conserved first and last residue. Clone size is given for some rows only: seen once, a few or many times, or a class if the clone is expanded.

clone_size	v_call	j_call	cdr3_aa
.	TRBV7-2	TRBJ2-7	CASSLALNREQYF
.	TRBV20-1	TRBJ1-2	CSASGTAYGYTF
.	TRBV4-2	TRBJ1-6	CASSQIGATNNSPLHF
once	TRBV5-1	TRBJ1-6	CASSSQGGNYNSPLHF
.	TRBV27	TRBJ2-7	CASSDHVPGIFVEQYF
once	TRBV28	TRBJ1-5	CALTAGGGPQHF
.	TRBV28	TRBJ1-2	CASSTGQGANYGYTF
once	TRBV7-9	TRBJ2-3	CAGETEGTGEDTQYF
.	TRBV12-3/TRBV12-4	TRBJ1-3	CASLRTGGNTIYF
.	TRBV19	TRBJ2-7	CASSPGLAAGEQYF
.	TRBV4-2	TRBJ1-5	CASSQEPGINQPQHF
.	TRBV7-9	TRBJ1-1	CASSHGALLNTEAFF
.	TRBV5-5	TRBJ2-2	CASSWEWSNTGELFF
.	TRBV15	TRBJ1-1	CATSRDMDRGQYTEAFF
.	TRBV2	TRBJ2-3	CASSEGLAGTDTQYF
.	TRBV2	TRBJ2-7	CASSEGEGSYEQYF
.	TRBV7-2	TRBJ1-5	CASSFSRDQPQHF
.	TRBV2	TRBJ1-2	CASSEATDRIRGYTF
.	TRBV15	TRBJ1-3	CATSRGQGARGNTIYF
.	TRBV7-2	TRBJ2-1	CASSLAAGTLYEQFF
.	TRBV5-6	TRBJ2-5	CASNVGVETQYF
.	TRBV19	TRBJ2-5	CASSIRGLEQETQYF
once	TRBV10-1	TRBJ2-2	CASSECGGIHRGAVF
.	TRBV19	TRBJ1-2	CASSQRLVNYGYTF
once	TRBV3-1/TRBV3-2	TRBJ2-7	CASSPRQGRNEQYF
.	TRBV2	TRBJ1-5	CASSGAHTGTGRFQPQHF
few	TRBV10-3	TRBJ2-6	CAISPRGGANVLTF
.	TRBV5-1	TRBJ2-5	CASSPTRGSRQETQYF
.	TRBV24-1	TRBJ2-2	CATSEGAIGELFF
.	TRBV5-1	TRBJ2-5	CASSFGKRGTSQETQYF
.	TRBV19	TRBJ2-2	CASSGVAGGDTGELFF
.	TRBV15	TRBJ1-5	CATNRARNQPQHF
.	TRBV2	TRBJ2-3	CASRNRGDTQYF
.	TRBV28	TRBJ1-5	CASHPGVYQPQHF
.	TRBV11-3	TRBJ2-7	CASSLTGTKNEQYF
.	TRBV29-1	TRBJ2-3	CSVEEGSAATQYF
.	TRBV14	TRBJ2-3	CASSFLLAGRSADTQYF
.	TRBV9	TRBJ1-3	CASSVGSGDYPTGNTIYF
.	TRBV6-1	TRBJ1-6	CASSETARYSPLHF
once	TRBV30	TRBJ1-1	CAWSVKGRWTEAFF
.	TRBV27	TRBJ2-7	CASSLLREINEQYF
.	TRBV7-2	TRBJ2-5	CASSLPPRETQYF
once	TRBV5-4	TRBJ2-4	CASSPRTGVAKNIQYF
.	TRBV6-1	TRBJ1-2	CASSEWQGLTNYGYTF
.	TRBV6-5	TRBJ2-1	CASSLTDRAEQFF